These T cell receptor beta chains were read from a single sample in a study of CD8 T cells in ankylosing spondylitis. TCRdb itself ran the 5' RACE reads through MiXCR, one entry per CDR3 protein. The profile shows around 330,000 distinct CDR3 sequences, roughly 11% of them singletons. Material for sequencing was blood, either unsorted or a sorted T cell fraction (not recorded which). These receptors were obtained from a female donor with ankylosing spondylitis or in good health (not recorded which). Both conserved end residues are part of each CDR3. D genes are given only for firm matches. Clone size is given for some rows only: seen once, a few or many times, or a class if the clone is expanded.

size,D,V,J,CDR3,DNA
-,-,TRBV5-1,TRBJ1-1,CASSLGRGEAYF,TGCGCCAGCAGCCTCGGTAGGGGAGAAGCTTACTTT
once,-,TRBV21-1,TRBJ1-4,CASSRERRRGDEKLFF,TGTGCCAGCAGCAGAGAAAGGAGGAGAGGGGATGAAAAACTGTTTTTT
once,TRBD1,TRBV27,TRBJ2-2,CASRIHTGVPGELFF,TGTGCCAGCAGGATCCACACAGGGGTTCCCGGGGAGCTGTTTTTT
many,-,TRBV20-1,TRBJ2-3,CSATIRGTDTQYF,TGCAGTGCTACCATAAGGGGGACAGATACGCAGTATTTT
-,TRBD2,TRBV28,TRBJ2-3,CASKQTSGRGGTQYF,TGTGCCAGCAAACAAACTAGCGGGAGAGGGGGTACGCAGTATTTT
many,-,TRBV11-3,TRBJ1-1,CASSLQDTEAFF,TGTGCCAGCAGCTTACAGGACACTGAAGCTTTCTTT
-,-,TRBV2,TRBJ2-1,CASKLDRDNEQFF,TGTGCCAGCAAGCTAGACAGAGACAATGAGCAGTTCTTC
many,-,TRBV29-1,TRBJ1-1,CSVGGFLGTEAFF,TGCAGCGTTGGCGGGTTTCTGGGCACTGAAGCTTTCTTT
many,TRBD2,TRBV20-1,TRBJ2-4,CSAHPGLGAKNIQYF,TGCAGTGCCCATCCGGGACTAGGAGCCAAAAACATTCAGTACTTC
-,-,TRBV30,TRBJ1-2,CAWKMEPSGSGYTF,TGTGCCTGGAAGATGGAGCCTTCAGGGAGTGGCTACACCTTC
many,TRBD1,TRBV9,TRBJ2-4,CASSPSGQLQYF,TGTGCCAGCAGCCCTTCGGGACAGCTTCAGTACTTC
few,-,TRBV5-8,TRBJ2-5,CASRHRLLQEAQYF,TGTGCCAGCAGACATCGGCTCCTCCAAGAGGCCCAGTACTTC
many,-,TRBV5-6,TRBJ2-7,CASSSYRDEQYF,TGTGCCAGCAGCTCGTACAGGGACGAGCAGTACTTC
few,-,TRBV5-1,TRBJ2-7,CASSFISGIEQYF,TGCGCCAGCAGCTTCATTTCAGGGATCGAGCAGTACTTC
many,-,TRBV28,TRBJ2-1,CASRGLNISSYNEQFF,TGTGCCAGCAGGGGACTTAACATTAGCTCCTACAATGAGCAGTTCTTC
many,TRBD1,TRBV6-1,TRBJ2-5,CASSRQTGLQETQYF,TGTGCCAGCAGTCGTCAGACAGGGCTTCAAGAGACCCAGTACTTC
many,-,TRBV11-1,TRBJ2-3,CASSVRTGTDTQYF,TGTGCCAGCAGCGTGAGGACCGGGACAGATACGCAGTATTTT